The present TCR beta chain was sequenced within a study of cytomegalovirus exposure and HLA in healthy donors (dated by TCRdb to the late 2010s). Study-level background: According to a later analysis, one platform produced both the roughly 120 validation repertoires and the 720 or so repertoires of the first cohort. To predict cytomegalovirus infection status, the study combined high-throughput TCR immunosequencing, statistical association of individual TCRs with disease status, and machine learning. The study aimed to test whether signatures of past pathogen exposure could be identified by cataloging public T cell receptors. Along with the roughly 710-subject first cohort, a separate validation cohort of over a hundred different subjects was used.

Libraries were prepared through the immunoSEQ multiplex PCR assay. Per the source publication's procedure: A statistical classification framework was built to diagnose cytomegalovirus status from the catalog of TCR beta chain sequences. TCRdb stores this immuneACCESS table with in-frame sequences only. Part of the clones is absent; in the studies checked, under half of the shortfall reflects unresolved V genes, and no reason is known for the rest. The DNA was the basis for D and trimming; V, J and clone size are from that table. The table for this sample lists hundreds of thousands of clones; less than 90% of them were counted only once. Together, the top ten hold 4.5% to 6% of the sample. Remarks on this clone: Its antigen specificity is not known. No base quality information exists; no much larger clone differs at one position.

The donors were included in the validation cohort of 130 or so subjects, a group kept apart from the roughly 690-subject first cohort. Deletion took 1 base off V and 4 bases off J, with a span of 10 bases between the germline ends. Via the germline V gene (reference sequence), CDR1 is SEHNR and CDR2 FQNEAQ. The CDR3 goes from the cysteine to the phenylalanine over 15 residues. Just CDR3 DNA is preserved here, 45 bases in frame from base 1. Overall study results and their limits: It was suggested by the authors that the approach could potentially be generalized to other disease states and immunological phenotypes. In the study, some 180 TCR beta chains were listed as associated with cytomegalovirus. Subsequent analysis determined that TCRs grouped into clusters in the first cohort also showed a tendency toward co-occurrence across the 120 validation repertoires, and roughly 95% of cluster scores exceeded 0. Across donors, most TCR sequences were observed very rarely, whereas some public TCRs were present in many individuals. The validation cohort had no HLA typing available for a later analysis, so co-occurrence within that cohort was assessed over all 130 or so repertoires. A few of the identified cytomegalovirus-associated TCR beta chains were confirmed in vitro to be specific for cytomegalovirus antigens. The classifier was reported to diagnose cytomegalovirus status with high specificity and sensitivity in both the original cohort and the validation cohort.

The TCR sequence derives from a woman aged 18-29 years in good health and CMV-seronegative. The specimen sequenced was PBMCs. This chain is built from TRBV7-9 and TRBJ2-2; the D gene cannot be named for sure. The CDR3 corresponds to CASSLDSPRTGELFF. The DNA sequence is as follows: TGTGCCAGCAGCTTAGACAGTCCGCGCACCGGGGAGCTGTTTTTT. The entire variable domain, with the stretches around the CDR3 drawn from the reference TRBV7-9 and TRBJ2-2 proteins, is DTGVSQNPRHKITKRGQNVTFRCDPISEHNRLYWYRQTLGQGPEFLTYFQNEAQLEKSRLLSDRFSAERPKGSFSTLEIQRTEQGDSAMYLCASSLDSPRTGELFFGEGSRLTVL.